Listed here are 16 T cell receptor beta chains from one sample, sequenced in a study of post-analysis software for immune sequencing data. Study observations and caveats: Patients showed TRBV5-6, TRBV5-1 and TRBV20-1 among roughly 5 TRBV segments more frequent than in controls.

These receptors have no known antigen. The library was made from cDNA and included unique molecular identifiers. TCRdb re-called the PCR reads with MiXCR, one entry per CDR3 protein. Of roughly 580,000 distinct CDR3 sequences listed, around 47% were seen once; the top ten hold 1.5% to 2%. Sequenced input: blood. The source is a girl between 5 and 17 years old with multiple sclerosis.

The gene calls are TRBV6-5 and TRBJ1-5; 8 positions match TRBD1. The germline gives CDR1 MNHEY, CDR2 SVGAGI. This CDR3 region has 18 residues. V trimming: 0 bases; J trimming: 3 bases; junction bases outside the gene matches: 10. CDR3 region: CASSYSSQGAVNNQPQHF. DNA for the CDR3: TGTGCCAGCAGTTACTCGAGTCAGGGGGCCGTTAACAATCAGCCCCAGCATTTT.

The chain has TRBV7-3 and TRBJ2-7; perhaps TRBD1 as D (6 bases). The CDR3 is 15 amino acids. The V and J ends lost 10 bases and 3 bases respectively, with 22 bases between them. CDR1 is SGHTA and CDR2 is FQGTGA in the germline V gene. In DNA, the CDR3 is TGTGCCAAGGGGGTCGGAAACAGGCGACTCTACGAGCAGTACTTC. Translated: CAKGVGNRRLYEQYF.

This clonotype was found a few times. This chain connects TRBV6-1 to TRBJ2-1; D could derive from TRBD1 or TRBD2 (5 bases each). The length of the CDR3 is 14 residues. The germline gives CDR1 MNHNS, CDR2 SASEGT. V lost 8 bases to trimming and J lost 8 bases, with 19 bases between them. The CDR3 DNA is TGTGCCAGCTCCGTTAGGGGCGGGTACGATGAGCAGTTCTTC. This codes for CASSVRGGYDEQFF.

The CDR3 loop reads CASSYSPSLLFF. The CDR3 DNA reads as TGTGCCAGCAGTTACTCGCCTAGCCTCCTGTTCTTC. The genes are TRBV6-6 and TRBJ2-1, with D possibly TRBD2 on 5 matching bases. Deletions cut 0 bases from V and 15 bases from J, with 12 bases between. Germline assignment: CDR1 MNHNY and CDR2 SVGAGI (reference sequence). This CDR3 contains 12 residues.

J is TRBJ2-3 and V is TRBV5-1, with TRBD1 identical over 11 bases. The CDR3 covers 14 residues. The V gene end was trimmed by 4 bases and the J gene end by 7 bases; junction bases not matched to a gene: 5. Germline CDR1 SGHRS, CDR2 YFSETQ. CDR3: CASSTGQGANTQYF. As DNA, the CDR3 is TGCGCCAGCAGCACAGGACAGGGGGCTAATACGCAGTATTTT.

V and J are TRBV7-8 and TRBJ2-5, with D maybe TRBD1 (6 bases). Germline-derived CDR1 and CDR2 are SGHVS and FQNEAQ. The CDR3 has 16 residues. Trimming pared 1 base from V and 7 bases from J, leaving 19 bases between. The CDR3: CASSLVYRDGSRTQYF. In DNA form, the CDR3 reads TGTGCCAGCAGCTTAGTTTACAGGGACGGGTCGAGGACCCAGTACTTC.

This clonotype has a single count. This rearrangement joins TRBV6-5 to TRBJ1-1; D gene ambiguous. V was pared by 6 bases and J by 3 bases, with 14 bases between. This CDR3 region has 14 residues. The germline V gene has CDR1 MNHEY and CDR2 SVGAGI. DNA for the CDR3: TGTGCCAGCAGACCCCTTGGACGGGACACTGAAGCTTTCTTT. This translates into CASRPLGRDTEAFF.

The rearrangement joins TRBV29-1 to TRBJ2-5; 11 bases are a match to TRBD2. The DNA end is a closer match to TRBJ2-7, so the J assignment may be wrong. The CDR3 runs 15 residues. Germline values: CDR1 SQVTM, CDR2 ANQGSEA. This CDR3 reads CSVEGLAGGYGEQYF. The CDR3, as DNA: TGCAGCGTTGAAGGCCTAGCGGGGGGATATGGCGAGCAGTACTTC.

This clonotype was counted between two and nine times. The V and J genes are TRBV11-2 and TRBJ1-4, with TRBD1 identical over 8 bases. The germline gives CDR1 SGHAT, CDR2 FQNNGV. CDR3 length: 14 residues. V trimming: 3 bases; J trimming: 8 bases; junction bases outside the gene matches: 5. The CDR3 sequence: CASSLTGEIEKLFF. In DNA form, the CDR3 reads TGTGCCAGCAGCTTGACAGGGGAGATAGAAAAACTGTTTTTT.

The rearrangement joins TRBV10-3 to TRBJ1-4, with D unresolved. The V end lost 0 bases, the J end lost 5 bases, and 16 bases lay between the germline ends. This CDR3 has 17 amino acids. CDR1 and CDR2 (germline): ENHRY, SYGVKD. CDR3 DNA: TGTGCCATCAGTGAGTCGAGAGGAGCTACCACCAATGAAAAACTGTTTTTT. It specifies CAISESRGATTNEKLFF.

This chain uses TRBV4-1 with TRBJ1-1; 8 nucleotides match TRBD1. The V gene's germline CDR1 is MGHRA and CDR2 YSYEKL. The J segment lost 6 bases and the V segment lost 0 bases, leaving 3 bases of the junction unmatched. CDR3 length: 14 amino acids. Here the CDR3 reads CASSQDRGLSEAFF. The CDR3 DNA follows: TGCGCCAGCAGCCAAGACAGGGGGCTATCTGAAGCTTTCTTT.

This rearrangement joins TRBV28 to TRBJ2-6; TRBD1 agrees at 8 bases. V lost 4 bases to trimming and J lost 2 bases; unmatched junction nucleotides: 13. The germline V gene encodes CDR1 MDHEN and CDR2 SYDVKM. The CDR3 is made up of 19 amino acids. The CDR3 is CASSSTIDRGLPGANVLTF. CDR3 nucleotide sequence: TGTGCCAGCAGTTCCACAATCGACAGGGGCCTACCTGGGGCCAACGTCCTGACTTTC.

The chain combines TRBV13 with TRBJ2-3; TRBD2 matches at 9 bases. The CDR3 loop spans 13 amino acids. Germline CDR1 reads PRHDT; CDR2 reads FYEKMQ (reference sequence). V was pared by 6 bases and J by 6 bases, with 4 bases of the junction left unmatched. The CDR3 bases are TGTGCCAGCAGGATAGCGGGAGCCGATACGCAGTATTTT. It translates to CASRIAGADTQYF.

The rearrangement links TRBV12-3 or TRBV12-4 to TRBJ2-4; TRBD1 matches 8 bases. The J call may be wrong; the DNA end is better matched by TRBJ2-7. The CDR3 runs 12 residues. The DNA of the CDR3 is TGTGCATTAGGACAGGGTAAAGGCGAGCAGTACTTC. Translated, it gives CALGQGKGEQYF.

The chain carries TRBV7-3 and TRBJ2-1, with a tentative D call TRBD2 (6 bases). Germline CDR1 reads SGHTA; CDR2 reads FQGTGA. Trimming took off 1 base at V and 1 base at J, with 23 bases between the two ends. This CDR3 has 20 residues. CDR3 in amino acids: CASSLREVARRVGSYNEQFF. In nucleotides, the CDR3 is TGTGCCAGCAGCTTAAGAGAAGTGGCTAGGAGGGTTGGGTCCTACAATGAGCAGTTCTTC. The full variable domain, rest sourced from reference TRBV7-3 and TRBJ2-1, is GAGVSQTPSNKVTEKGKYVELRCDPISGHTALYWYRQSLGQGPEFLIYFQGTGAADDSGLPNDRFFAVRPEGSVSTLKIQRTERGDSAVYLCASSLREVARRVGSYNEQFFGPGTRLTVL.

The CDR3 nucleotides read TGTGCCAGCAGCTTAGTTAGGTATGGGGACGGAGCCAAAAACATTCAGTACTTC. This encodes CASSLVRYGDGAKNIQYF. The chain uses TRBV7-8 and TRBJ2-4; D possibly matches TRBD1 or TRBD2 (5 bases each). Germline assignment: CDR1 SGHVS and CDR2 FQNEAQ. Between the trimmed V and J ends, which lost 1 base and 0 bases, there was a span of 16 bases. CDR3 length: 18 residues. Based on the CDR3 plus reference TRBV7-8 and TRBJ2-4, the full variable domain is GAGVSQSPRYKVAKRGQDVALRCDPISGHVSLFWYQQALGQGPEFLTYFQNEAQLDKSGLPSDRFFAERPEGSVSTLKIQRTQQEDSAVYLCASSLVRYGDGAKNIQYFGAGTRLSVL.